This T cell receptor beta chain was captured in a study of cytomegalovirus exposure and HLA in healthy donors (dated by TCRdb to about 2017). Turning to the overall study: An earlier analysis of 587 of the donors reported approximately 300 Gb of sequence data and around 110 million unique TCR beta sequences obtained from around 170 million T cells. An early release covering over 500 HLA-typed donors comprised around 300 gigabases of sequencing data and around 86 million unique TCR sequences. Of the 300 to 500 genotyped donors, 75% to 85% were placed in the genetic ancestry cluster associated with self-reported Caucasian donors. The aim of the study was to test whether cataloging public T cell receptors could identify signatures of past pathogen exposure. The study used immunosequencing to profile the T cell repertoires of 670 or so subjects and linked those repertoires to cytomegalovirus serostatus. A separate validation cohort of roughly 130 different subjects was used in addition to the roughly 670-subject first cohort. High-throughput TCR immunosequencing, statistical association of individual TCRs with disease status, and machine learning were combined to predict cytomegalovirus infection status. In a later analysis, previously published TCR beta repertoires from 550 to 700 donors were re-analyzed and high-resolution HLA genotyping was added so that TCR occurrence patterns could be studied. In the later analysis, no new phenotypic data were used to find candidate immune exposures; instead, reliance was placed on TCR beta sequences and their occurrence across donors. An earlier analysis of roughly 580 of the donors used high-throughput TCR beta sequencing to judge whether each TCR beta V gene segment behaved as functional or pseudogenic. Donor age, sex, ethnicity and CMV serostatus were collected together with the repertoire data. Genome-wide SNP genotypes for about 55% of the 666 donors were used in a later genetic analysis, which treated that subset as a discovery cohort. All discovery cohort repertoires had been generated on a single sequencing platform. Both class I and class II loci were covered by HLA typing, at four-digit resolution. Typing coverage differed by locus: A, B, C, DRB1 and DQB1 were typed in roughly 629-630 donors, DQA1 in about 560, DPA1 in 600 to 610, and DPB1 in 450 to 490. Because of strong linkage in the cohort, four to six DR-DQ haplotypes were treated as single units for association and clustering. On average, roughly 250,000 unique TCR beta nucleotide sequences were sequenced per donor among 350 to 400 genotyped donors of the cohort, with roughly 19% of those sequences being non-productive. Overall study outcomes, separate from this receptor: Because counts were too low, fewer than 20 rarely observed V segments, including chromosome 9 orphons, were excluded from the earlier analysis of 587 of the donors. Strong co-occurrence of HLA alleles, especially DR and DQ, made assigning TCR associations to individual alleles difficult. In a later analysis, most CMV-associated TCR beta chains were found to appear HLA-restricted, with HLA associations seemingly driven largely by CMV exposure. Because the 87-base-pair reads could not distinguish some IMGT-functional V segments, including TRBV6-2 and TRBV6-3, those segments were excluded. The authors suggested that the approach could potentially be extended to other disease states and immunological phenotypes. In vitro tests confirmed that a few of the cytomegalovirus-associated TCR beta chains recognize cytomegalovirus antigens. The sequencing pipeline was judged likely to have produced a cluster of highly shared sequence variants as a technical artifact. The study listed 150 to 200 TCR beta chains as associated with cytomegalovirus. Because some donors lacked HLA typing at each locus, the association tests relied only on the typed subset. According to a later analysis, parvovirus B19, influenza, CMV and Epstein-Barr virus appeared linked to several top co-occurrence clusters. In a later analysis, the rate of TCR association differed among HLA loci, with DRB1 alleles having the most associated TCRs and HLA-C alleles having the fewest. For the cohort, immune exposure information was limited to CMV serostatus. According to a later genetic analysis, donors in an Asian-associated ancestry cluster had fewer N-insertions in productive TCRs than the roughly 700-donor mean. A later genetic analysis associated a missense DCLRE1C variant with V-gene and J-gene trimming of TCR beta chains, and an independent cohort replicated the association. In both the original and validation cohorts, the classifier was reported to diagnose cytomegalovirus status with high specificity and sensitivity. While some public TCRs were present in many individuals, most TCR sequences turned up only very rarely across donors. The cohort was sequenced for TCR beta chains only, and without alpha or paired-chain data the features that could be detected were limited. Correlated functional status among segregating V segments might be attributable to linkage disequilibrium, but an unknown experimental factor could not be ruled out. In an earlier analysis of 587 of the donors, most TCR beta V segments appeared in productive rearrangements about 87% or about 30% of the time, broadly matching IMGT annotations. A later analysis found that HLA-associated TCR beta chains were more clonally expanded and had lower generation probabilities than equally common non-associated chains. Roughly uniform sequencing depth across donors was assumed in presence/absence analyses, although this assumption may not hold. A further reported finding was that TCR beta sequences accurately predicted the HLA-A and HLA-B alleles for most subjects in the first cohort. At a false discovery rate of 0.05, a later analysis linked 16,000 or so TCR beta sequences to specific HLA alleles.

Concerning this clone: Its antigen target is currently unknown. Base qualities are not provided; no much larger clone lies one nucleotide away.

The cohort consisted of hundreds of healthy bone marrow donors. Cohort members were all nominally healthy when sampled, although unrecorded immune exposures were likely present. The donor tested CMV seropositive, placing the donor among the 310 or so seropositive members of the cohort. Every donor gave a peripheral blood sample, and the peripheral blood mononuclear cells from that sample were used for TCR beta sequencing. The Qiagen DNeasy Blood Extraction Kit was used to extract genomic DNA from the blood cell samples. The receptor library was made with the immunoSEQ multiplex PCR assay. For the multiplex PCR, a mixture combining 60 forward primers for TCR Vbeta segments and 13 reverse primers for TCR Jbeta segments was used. The CDR3 region of rearranged TCR beta genes was amplified from genomic DNA by a multiplex PCR assay. On the Illumina HiSeq System, the amplified TCR beta libraries were sequenced as 87-base-pair reads. Processing in the source paper ran as follows. A later analysis counted approximately 74 million unique TCR beta chains across the 500 to 850 repertoires, and around 12 million of these chains were shared by at least two donors. Raw reads were error-corrected and collapsed into unique sequences by a nearest-neighbor algorithm in which closely related sequences were merged to remove PCR and sequencing errors. V, D and J gene segments were assigned by aligning CDR3 sequences to IMGT reference sequences. For a sequence to be retained, a match of at least six nucleotides to both a V gene segment and a J gene segment was required. A rearrangement was called productive if the CDR3 had no stop codons and remained in frame with V and J, and every other rearrangement was called non-productive. CDR3 was defined by IMGT convention, running from the second conserved V-encoded cysteine to the conserved J-encoded phenylalanine. In an earlier analysis of 500 to 650 of the donors, sequences lacking an unambiguous match to a single V gene segment were excluded. An earlier analysis of about 590 of the donors classified V segments as functional when productive rearrangements were above 56.7% and as segregating when the standard deviation between donors was above 5%. A statistical classification framework was developed to diagnose cytomegalovirus status using the catalog of TCR beta chain sequences. In a later analysis, V and J genes were assigned by comparing TCR nucleotide sequences against IMGT/GENE-DB human TR gene sequences. Using the TCRdist pipeline, a later analysis assigned CDR3 sequences along with most-parsimonious VDJ recombination scenarios. In a later analysis, each TCR beta chain was defined by its CDR3 amino acid sequence together with its V-gene family, and reads without a unique V-gene family were excluded. In a later analysis, a few hundred highly shared, low-generation-probability nucleotide sequences were removed to address suspected cross-contamination and a sequencing artifact. In a later analysis, a clonal expansion index was calculated for each public chain from normalized within-repertoire ranks of inferred template counts. Generation probabilities in a later analysis came from a VDJ recombination model fitted to out-of-frame rearrangements, and those results were checked against IGoR. In a later analysis, TCR-TCR, TCR-HLA and TCR-CMV co-occurrence was scored with hypergeometric tests, and a repertoire-size bias correction was applied to TCR pairs. In a later analysis, false discovery rates were estimated by permuting HLA or CMV assignments 20 times. In a later analysis, co-occurring TCRs were grouped using DBSCAN, and TCRdist sequence similarity was added for clustering within HLA-allele-positive subsets. Repertoires with fewer than 30,000 or more than 120,000 public chains were left out of co-occurrence clustering, as were about five repertoires with anomalous nucleotide sharing. Here the immuneACCESS table is served through TCRdb, limited to in-frame sequences with V and J called. Missing clones are a known gap in these copies; in checked studies unresolved V genes cover under half, and the rest lacks a known reason. That table supplies the V and J calls and clone size; D and trimming were determined from the DNA. The table for this sample lists more than 95,000 clones; 70% to 80% of them were counted only once. Clones ranked in the top ten supply approximately 3.9% of the sample.

Trimming takes 3 bases off V and 1 base off J; junction bases not matched to a gene: 4. The CDR3 contains 15 residues, cysteine and phenylalanine counted. The kept DNA is CDR3 alone, 45 bases in frame from the first base. The germline V gene (reference sequence) supplies CDR1 LNHDA and CDR2 SQIVND. The TCR comes from a man aged 35-49 years in good health and CMV-seropositive. The chain links TRBV19 with TRBJ1-2, and TRBD1 aligns with 8 junction nucleotides. The specimen sequenced was PBMCs. The DNA sequence reads TGTGCCAGTAGTATCGGACAGGGAGGTAACTATGGCTACACCTTC. It translates as CASSIGQGGNYGYTF.